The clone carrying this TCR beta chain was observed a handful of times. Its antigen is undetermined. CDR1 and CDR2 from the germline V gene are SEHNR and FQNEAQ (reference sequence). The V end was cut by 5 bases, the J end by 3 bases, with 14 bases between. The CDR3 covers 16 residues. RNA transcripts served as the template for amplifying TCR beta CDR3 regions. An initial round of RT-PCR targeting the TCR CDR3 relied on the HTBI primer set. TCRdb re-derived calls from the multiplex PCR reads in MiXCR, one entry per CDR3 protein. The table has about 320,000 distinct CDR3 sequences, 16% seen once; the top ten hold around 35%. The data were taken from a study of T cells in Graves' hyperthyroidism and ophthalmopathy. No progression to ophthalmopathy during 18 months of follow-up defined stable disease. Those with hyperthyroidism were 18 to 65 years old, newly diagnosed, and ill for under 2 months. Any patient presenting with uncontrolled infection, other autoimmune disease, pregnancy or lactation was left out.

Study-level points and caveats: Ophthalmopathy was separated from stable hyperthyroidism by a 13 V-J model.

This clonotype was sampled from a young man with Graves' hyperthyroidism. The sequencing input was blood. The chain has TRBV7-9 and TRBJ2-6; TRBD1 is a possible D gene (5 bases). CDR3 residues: CASSLDSSIGANVLTF. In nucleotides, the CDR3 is TGTGCCAGCAGCCTCGACAGTTCAATTGGGGCCAACGTCCTGACTTTC.